The clone carrying this T cell receptor beta chain was detected ten times or more. Its cognate antigen is unknown. Amplified TCR beta CDR3 regions derived from RNA transcripts. First-round RT-PCR with HTBI primers amplified the TCR CDR3 region. Using its own MiXCR run on the multiplex PCR reads, TCRdb lists one record per CDR3 protein. The sample lists around 390,000 distinct CDR3 sequences, about 15% occurring once. This specimen belongs to a study of T cells in Graves' hyperthyroidism and ophthalmopathy. Points from the study as a whole: Most thyroid clonotypes that were expanded above 0.001 also turned up in blood.

CDR1 and CDR2 (germline): SGHAT, FQNNGV. This CDR3 region has 15 residues. V lost 2 bases and J 1 base, leaving 11 bases between the germline ends. Inclusion characteristics of ophthalmopathy patients comprised a Clinical Activity Score of at least 3, a NOSPECS grade of at least 4, and duration under 3 months. The TCR was taken from a woman between 25 and 40 years old with Graves' ophthalmopathy. The genes are TRBV11-2 and TRBJ1-1; D remains ambiguous. The sample taken for sequencing was blood. The CDR3 is CASSLYSTGNTEAFF. The CDR3 DNA reads as TGTGCCAGCAGCTTATACAGCACGGGGAACACTGAAGCTTTCTTT.